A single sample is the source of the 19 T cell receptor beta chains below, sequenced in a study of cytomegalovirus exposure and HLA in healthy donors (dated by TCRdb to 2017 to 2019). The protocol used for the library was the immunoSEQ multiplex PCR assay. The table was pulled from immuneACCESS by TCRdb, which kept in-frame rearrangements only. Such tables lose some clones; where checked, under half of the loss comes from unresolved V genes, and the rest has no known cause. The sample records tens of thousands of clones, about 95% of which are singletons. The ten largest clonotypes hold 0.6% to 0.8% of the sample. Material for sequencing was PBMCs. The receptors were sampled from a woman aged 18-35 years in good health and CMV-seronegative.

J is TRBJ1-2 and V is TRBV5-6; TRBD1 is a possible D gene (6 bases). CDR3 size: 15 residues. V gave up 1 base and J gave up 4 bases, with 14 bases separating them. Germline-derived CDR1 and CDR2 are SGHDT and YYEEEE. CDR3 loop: CASSLRIGTLYGYTF. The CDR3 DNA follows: TGTGCCAGCAGCTTGAGGATCGGGACACTCTATGGCTACACCTTC.

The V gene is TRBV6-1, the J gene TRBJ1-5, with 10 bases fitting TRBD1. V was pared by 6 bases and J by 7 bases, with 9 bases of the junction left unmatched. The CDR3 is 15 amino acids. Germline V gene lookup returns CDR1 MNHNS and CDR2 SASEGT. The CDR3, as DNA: TGTGCCAGCAGGGTTGGGACAGGGGAAGGCCAGCCCCAGCATTTT. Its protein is CASRVGTGEGQPQHF.

CDR3 protein: CASSLRQGAGNTIYF. The CDR3 bases are TGTGCCAGCAGTTTAAGACAGGGGGCTGGAAACACCATATATTTT. This chain connects TRBV27 to TRBJ1-3, with 9 bases matching TRBD1. Germline V gene data show CDR1 as MNHEY and CDR2 as SMNVEV (reference sequence). Trimming at V came to 2 bases and at J to 2 bases, leaving 1 base not matched to a gene. This CDR3 has 15 residues.

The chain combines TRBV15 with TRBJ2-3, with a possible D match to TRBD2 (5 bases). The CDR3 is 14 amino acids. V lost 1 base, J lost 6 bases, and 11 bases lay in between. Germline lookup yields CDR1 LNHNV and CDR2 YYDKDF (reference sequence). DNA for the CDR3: TGTGCCACCAGCAGAGGACGGGGTCCGGATACGCAGTATTTT. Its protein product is CATSRGRGPDTQYF.

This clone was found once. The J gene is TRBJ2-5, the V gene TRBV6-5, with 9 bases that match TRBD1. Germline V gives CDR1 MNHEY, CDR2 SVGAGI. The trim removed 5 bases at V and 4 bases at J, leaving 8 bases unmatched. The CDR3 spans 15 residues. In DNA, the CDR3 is TGTGCCAGCAGTCTCACAGGGGGCGTGGGAGAGACCCAGTACTTC. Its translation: CASSLTGGVGETQYF.

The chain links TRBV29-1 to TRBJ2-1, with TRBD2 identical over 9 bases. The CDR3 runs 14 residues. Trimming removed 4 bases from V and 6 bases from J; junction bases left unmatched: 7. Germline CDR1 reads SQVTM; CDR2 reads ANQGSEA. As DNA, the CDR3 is TGCAGCGTTGCCGACAGCGGGGGGACCAATGAGCAGTTCTTC. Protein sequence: CSVADSGGTNEQFF.

CDR3 protein: CASSVEGDGGQFF. Here the CDR3 DNA reads TGTGCCAGCAGCGTAGAGGGGGATGGGGGGCAGTTCTTC. This rearrangement joins TRBV9 to TRBJ2-1, with a tentative D call TRBD1 (6 bases). V was clipped by 0 bases and J by 12 bases, with 13 bases between them. The CDR3 runs to 13 residues. Germline CDR1 and CDR2: SGDLS and YYNGEE.

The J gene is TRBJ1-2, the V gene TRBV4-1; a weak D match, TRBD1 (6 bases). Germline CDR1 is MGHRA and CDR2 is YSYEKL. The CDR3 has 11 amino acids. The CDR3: CGRQGCYGYTF. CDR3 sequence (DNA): TGCGGGCGGCAGGGGTGCTATGGCTACACCTTC.

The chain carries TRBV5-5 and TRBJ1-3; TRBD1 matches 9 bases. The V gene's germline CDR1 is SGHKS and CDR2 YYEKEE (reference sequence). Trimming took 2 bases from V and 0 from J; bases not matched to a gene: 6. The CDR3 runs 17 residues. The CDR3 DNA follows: TGTGCCAGCAGCTTCGGGGCGACAGGGGGCTCTGGAAACACCATATATTTT. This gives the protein CASSFGATGGSGNTIYF. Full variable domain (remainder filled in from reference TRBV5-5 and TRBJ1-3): DAGVTQSPTHLIKTRGQQVTLRCSPISGHKSVSWYQQVLGQGPQFIFQYYEKEERGRGNFPDRFSARQFPNYSSELNVNALLLGDSALYLCASSFGATGGSGNTIYFGEGSWLTVV.

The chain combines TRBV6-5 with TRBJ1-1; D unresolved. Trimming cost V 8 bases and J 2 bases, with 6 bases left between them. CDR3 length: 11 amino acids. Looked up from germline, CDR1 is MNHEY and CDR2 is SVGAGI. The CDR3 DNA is TGTGCCAGCGTCTTTAACACTGAAGCTTTCTTT. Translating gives CASVFNTEAFF.

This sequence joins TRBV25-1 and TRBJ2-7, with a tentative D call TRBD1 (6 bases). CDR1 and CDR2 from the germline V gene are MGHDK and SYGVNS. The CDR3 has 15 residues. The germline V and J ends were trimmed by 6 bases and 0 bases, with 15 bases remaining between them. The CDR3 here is CASRPRTDSSYEQYF. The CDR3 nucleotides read TGTGCCAGCAGGCCTCGGACGGACAGCTCCTACGAGCAGTACTTC.

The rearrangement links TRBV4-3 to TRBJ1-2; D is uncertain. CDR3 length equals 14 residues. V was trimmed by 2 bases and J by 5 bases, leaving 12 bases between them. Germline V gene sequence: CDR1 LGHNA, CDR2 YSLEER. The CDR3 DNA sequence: TGCGCCAGCAGCCAATGGCCGCTCCTTTATGGCTACACCTTC. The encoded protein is CASSQWPLLYGYTF.

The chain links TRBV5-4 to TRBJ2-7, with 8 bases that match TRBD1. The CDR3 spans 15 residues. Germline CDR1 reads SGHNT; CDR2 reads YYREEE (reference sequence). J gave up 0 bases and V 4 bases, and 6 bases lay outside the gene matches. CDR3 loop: CASSGAGTGSYEQYF. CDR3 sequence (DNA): TGTGCCAGCAGCGGAGCCGGGACAGGCTCCTACGAGCAGTACTTC.

This CDR3 reads CASSRPDRVGTDTQYF. The CDR3 region has the DNA TGTGCCAGCAGCCGACCCGACAGGGTAGGGACAGATACGCAGTATTTT. V usage is TRBV5-4 and J usage is TRBJ2-3, with TRBD1 matching 7 bases. The V gene end was trimmed by 4 bases and the J gene end by 3 bases; junction bases not matched to a gene: 11. CDR3 length: 16 amino acids. Germline V gene lookup returns CDR1 SGHNT and CDR2 YYREEE (reference sequence).

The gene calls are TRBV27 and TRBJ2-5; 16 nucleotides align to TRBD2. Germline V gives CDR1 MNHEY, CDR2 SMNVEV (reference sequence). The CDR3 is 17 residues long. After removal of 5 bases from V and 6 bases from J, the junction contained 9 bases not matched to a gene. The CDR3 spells CASSPGTSGGAGQTQYF. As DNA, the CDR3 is TGTGCCAGCAGTCCCGGGACTAGCGGGGGGGCCGGGCAGACCCAGTACTTC.

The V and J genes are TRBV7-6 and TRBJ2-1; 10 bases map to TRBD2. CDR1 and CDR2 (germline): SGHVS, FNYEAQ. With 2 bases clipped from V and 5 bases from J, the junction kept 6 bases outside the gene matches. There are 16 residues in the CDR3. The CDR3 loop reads CASSLTSGGADNEQFF. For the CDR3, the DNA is TGTGCCAGCAGCTTAACCAGCGGGGGGGCTGACAATGAGCAGTTCTTC.

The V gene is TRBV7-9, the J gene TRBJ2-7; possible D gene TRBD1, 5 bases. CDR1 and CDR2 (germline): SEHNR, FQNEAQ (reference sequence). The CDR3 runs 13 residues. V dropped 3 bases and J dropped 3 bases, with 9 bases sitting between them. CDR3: CASSFGHNYEQYF. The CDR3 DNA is TGTGCCAGCAGCTTTGGACACAACTACGAGCAGTACTTC.

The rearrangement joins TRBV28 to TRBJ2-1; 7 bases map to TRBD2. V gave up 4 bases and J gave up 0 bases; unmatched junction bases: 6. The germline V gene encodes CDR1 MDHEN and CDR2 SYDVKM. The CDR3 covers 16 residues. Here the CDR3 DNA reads TGTGCCAGCAGTTCCCTGGGCGGGAGCTCCTACAATGAGCAGTTCTTC. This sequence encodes CASSSLGGSSYNEQFF.

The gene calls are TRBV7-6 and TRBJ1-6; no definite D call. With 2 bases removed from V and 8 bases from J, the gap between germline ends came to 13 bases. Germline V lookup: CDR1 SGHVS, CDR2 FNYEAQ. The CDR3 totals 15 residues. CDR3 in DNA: TGTGCCAGCAGCTTACGGGTTACGGCGGATTCACCCCTCCACTTT. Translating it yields CASSLRVTADSPLHF.